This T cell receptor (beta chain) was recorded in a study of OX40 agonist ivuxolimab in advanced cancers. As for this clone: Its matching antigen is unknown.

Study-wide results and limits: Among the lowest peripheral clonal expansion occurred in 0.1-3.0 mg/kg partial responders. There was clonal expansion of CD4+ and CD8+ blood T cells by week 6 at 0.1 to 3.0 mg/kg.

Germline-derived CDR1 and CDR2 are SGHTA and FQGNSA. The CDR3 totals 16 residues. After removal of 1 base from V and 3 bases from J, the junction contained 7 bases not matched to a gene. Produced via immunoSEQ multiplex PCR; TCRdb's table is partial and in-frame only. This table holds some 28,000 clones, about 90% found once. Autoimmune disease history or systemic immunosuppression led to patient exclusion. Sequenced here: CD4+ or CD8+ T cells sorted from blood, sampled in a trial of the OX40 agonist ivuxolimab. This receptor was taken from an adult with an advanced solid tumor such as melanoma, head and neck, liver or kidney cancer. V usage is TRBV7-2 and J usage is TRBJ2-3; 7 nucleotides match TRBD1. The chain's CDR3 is CASSLGSGGTTDTQYF. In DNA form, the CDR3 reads TGTGCCAGCAGCTTAGGTTCAGGGGGAACAACAGATACGCAGTATTTT. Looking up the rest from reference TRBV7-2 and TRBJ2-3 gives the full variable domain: GAGVSQSPSNKVTEKGKDVELRCDPISGHTALYWYRQSLGQGLEFLIYFQGNSAPDKSGLPSDRFSAERTGGSVSTLTIQRTQQEDSAVYLCASSLGSGGTTDTQYFGPGTRLTVL.